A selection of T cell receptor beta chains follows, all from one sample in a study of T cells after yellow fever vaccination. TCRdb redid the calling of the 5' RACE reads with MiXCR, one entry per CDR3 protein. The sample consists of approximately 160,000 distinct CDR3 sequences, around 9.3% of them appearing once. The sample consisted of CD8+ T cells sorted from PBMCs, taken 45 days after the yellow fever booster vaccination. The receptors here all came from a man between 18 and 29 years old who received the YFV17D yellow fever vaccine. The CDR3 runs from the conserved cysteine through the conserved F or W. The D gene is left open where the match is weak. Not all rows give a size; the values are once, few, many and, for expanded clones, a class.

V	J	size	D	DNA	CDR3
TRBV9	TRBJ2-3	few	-	TGTGCCAGCAGCGTAGAGGGTGGCACAGATACGCAGTATTTT	CASSVEGGTDTQYF
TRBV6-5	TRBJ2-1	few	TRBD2	TGTGCCAGCAGTTATGAAGGCGGGGGTTGCCCCTACAATGAGCAGTTCTTC	CASSYEGGGCPYNEQFF
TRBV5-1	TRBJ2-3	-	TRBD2	TGCGCCAGCAAGGGAGGGACAGATACGCAGTATTTT	CASKGGTDTQYF
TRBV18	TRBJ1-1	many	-	TGTGCCAGCTCACCCGCTCCGGCCACTGAAGCTTTCTTT	CASSPAPATEAFF
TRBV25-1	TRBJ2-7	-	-	TGTGCCAGCAGCGGGGGAACGTACGAGCAGTACTTC	CASSGGTYEQYF
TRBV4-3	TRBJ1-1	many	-	TGCGCCAGCAGCCATACCGGGACGGCGAACACTGAAGCTTTCTTT	CASSHTGTANTEAFF
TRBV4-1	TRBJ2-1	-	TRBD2	TGCGCCAGCAGCCAGCCTCCCATACTAGCGGGGGGGAACAATGAGCAGTTCTTC	CASSQPPILAGGNNEQFF
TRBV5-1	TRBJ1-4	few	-	TGCGCCAGCAGCTGGACAGCAACTAATGAAAAACTGTTTTTT	CASSWTATNEKLFF
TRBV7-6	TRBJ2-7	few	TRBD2	TGTGCCAGCAGCTTAGCGGCAACGGGGGGGAAAGAGCAGTACTTC	CASSLAATGGKEQYF
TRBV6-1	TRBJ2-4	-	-	TGTGCCAGCAGTGATCGGACCCTATCGGGAAACTTC	CASSDRTLSGNF